This T cell receptor (beta chain) was identified in a study of Ad26.COV2.S vaccination and SARS-CoV-2 variants. Study-wide results and caveats: Reportedly, spike-specific CD8+ and CD4+ T cell responses achieved substantial breadth once vaccination had taken place. Relative to placebo recipients, vaccine recipients exhibited elevated spike-specific TCR breadth.

This CDR3 is 15 amino acids long. V shed 0 bases and J shed 1 base, with 6 bases lying between them. Germline CDR1 and CDR2: LGHNA and YSLEER. Generated by immunoSEQ multiplex PCR, the TCRdb table keeps only in-frame clones and is missing some. The sample holds under 150,000 clones, 75% to 90% seen once. Details on this clone: Its antigen remains unidentified.

The TCR originated in a human donor who had recovered from COVID-19. Specimen: peripheral blood, collected after recovery from COVID-19. This chain connects TRBV4-3 to TRBJ1-4; no reliable D call. Written as DNA, the CDR3 is TGCGCCAGCAGCCAAGAAGAGAGAACTAATGAAAAACTGTTTTTT. Protein product: CASSQEERTNEKLFF.